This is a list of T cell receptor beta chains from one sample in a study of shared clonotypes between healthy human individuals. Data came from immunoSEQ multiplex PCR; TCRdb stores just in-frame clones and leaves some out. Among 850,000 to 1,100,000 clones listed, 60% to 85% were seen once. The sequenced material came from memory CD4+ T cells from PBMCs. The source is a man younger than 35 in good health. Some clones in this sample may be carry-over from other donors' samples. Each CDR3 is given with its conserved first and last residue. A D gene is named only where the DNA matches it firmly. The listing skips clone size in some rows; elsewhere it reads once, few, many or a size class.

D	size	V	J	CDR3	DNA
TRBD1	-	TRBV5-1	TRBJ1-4	CASSPGGTGNEKLFF	TGCGCCAGCAGCCCCGGGGGGACAGGCAATGAAAAACTGTTTTTT
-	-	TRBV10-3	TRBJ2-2	CAISTTANTGELFF	TGTGCCATCAGTACTACAGCGAACACCGGGGAGCTGTTTTTT
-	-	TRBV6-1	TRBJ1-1	CASSVLGTLNTEAFF	TGTGCCAGCAGTGTATTGGGTACTCTGAACACTGAAGCTTTCTTT
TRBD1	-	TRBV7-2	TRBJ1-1	CASSLQQGARTEAFF	TGTGCCAGCAGCTTACAACAGGGGGCTCGCACTGAAGCTTTCTTT
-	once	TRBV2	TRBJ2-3	CASVPRVTDTQYF	TGTGCCAGCGTACCCCGGGTAACAGATACGCAGTATTTT
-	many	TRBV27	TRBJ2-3	CASSAVGEHISTDTQYF	TGTGCCAGCAGTGCCGTGGGGGAGCACATTAGCACAGATACGCAGTATTTT
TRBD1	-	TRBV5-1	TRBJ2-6	CASSWGQAVFSGANVLTF	TGCGCCAGCAGCTGGGGACAGGCGGTTTTCTCTGGGGCCAACGTCCTGACTTTC
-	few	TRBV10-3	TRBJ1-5	CAIGGGSQPQHF	TGTGCCATCGGGGGAGGGAGCCAGCCCCAGCATTTT
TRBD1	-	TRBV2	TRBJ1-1	CASSGGTGGRGTEAFF	TGTGCCAGCAGTGGCGGGACAGGGGGTCGGGGCACTGAAGCTTTCTTT
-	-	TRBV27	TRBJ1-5	CASSSGGAIKQPQHF	TGTGCCAGCAGCTCGGGGGGGGCGATAAAACAGCCCCAGCATTTT
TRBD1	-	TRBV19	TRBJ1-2	CASIPRTGGDVYGYTF	TGTGCCAGTATCCCTCGGACAGGGGGCGATGTCTATGGCTACACCTTC
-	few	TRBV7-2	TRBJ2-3	CASSLRDFTDTQYF	TGTGCCAGCAGCTTAAGGGACTTTACAGATACGCAGTATTTT
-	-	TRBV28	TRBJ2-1	CASSREVRPPDKFF	TGTGCCAGCAGTAGAGAGGTCCGCCCGCCAGACAAGTTCTTC
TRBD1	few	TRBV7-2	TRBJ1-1	CASSLAHRGGAFF	TGTGCCAGCAGCTTAGCCCACAGGGGCGGGGCTTTCTTT
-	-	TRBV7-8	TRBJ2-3	CASSLILAQNTQYF	TGTGCCAGCAGCTTAATTCTGGCACAAAATACGCAGTATTTT
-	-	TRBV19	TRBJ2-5	CASSIGGPLETQYF	TGTGCCAGTAGTATAGGAGGCCCCTTAGAGACCCAGTACTTC
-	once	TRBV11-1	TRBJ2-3	CASTVTRGAADTQYF	TGTGCCAGCACCGTAACCAGGGGGGCTGCAGATACGCAGTATTTT
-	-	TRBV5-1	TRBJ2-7	CASSLLTGPYEQYF	TGCGCCAGCAGCTTGTTAACAGGCCCTTACGAGCAGTACTTC
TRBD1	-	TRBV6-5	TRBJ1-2	CASSYQGQGRYGYTF	TGTGCCAGCAGTTACCAAGGACAGGGACGATATGGCTACACCTTC
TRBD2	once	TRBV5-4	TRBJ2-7	CASSLAGSGIAYEQYF	TGTGCCAGCAGCTTGGCAGGTAGCGGGATCGCCTACGAGCAGTACTTC
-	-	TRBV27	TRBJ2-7	CASSLRPLEHYEQYF	TGTGCCAGCAGTTTACGGCCCCTCGAACACTACGAGCAGTACTTC
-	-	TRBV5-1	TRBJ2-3	CASSLTGSDTQYF	TGCGCCAGCAGCTTGACAGGGTCGGATACGCAGTATTTT
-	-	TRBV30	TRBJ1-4	CAWRFSGAGEKLFF	TGTGCCTGGAGGTTTTCGGGGGCTGGGGAAAAACTGTTTTTT
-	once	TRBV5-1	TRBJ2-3	CASSLDTTTDTDTQYF	TGCGCCAGCAGCTTGGATACTACTACCGACACAGATACGCAGTATTTT
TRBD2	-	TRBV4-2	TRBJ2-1	CASSPLGASGYNEQFF	TGTGCCAGCAGCCCGTTGGGGGCTAGCGGGTACAATGAGCAGTTCTTC
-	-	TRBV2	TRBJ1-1	CASSVQRMNTEAFF	TGTGCCAGCAGTGTACAGCGTATGAACACTGAAGCTTTCTTT
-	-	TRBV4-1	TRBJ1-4	CASSRTGVVNEKLFF	TGCGCCAGCAGCCGGACGGGGGTGGTTAATGAAAAACTGTTTTTT
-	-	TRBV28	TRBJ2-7	CASSGGPRQYF	TGTGCCAGCAGTGGCGGGCCCAGGCAGTACTTC
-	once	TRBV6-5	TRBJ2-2	CASSYGRGANTGELFF	TGTGCCAGCAGTTACGGCCGGGGAGCGAACACCGGGGAGCTGTTTTTT
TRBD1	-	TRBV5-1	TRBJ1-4	CASSLEGTGLGEKLFF	TGCGCCAGCAGCTTGGAGGGGACAGGGCTAGGTGAAAAACTGTTTTTT
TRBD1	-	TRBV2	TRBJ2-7	CASSIQGAGEQYF	TGTGCCAGCAGTATACAGGGGGCAGGTGAGCAGTACTTC
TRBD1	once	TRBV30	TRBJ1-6	CAWRTGGSYNSPLHF	TGTGCCTGGAGGACAGGGGGCTCCTATAATTCACCCCTCCACTTT
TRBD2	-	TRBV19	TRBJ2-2	CASKREGWTGELFF	TGTGCCAGTAAGCGGGAGGGGTGGACCGGGGAGCTGTTTTTT
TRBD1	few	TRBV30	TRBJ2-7	CAWSGTPGTGALYEQYF	TGTGCCTGGAGTGGAACTCCCGGGACAGGGGCCCTCTACGAGCAGTACTTC
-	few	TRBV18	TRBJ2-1	CASSPLGGRSTFF	TGTGCCAGCTCACCCTTGGGCGGGCGTAGTACGTTCTTC
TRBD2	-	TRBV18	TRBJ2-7	CASSLLAGEGEQYF	TGTGCCAGCTCACTTCTAGCGGGAGAGGGTGAGCAGTACTTC
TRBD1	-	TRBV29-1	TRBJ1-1	CSVEGQRMNTEAFF	TGCAGCGTTGAGGGACAGCGAATGAACACTGAAGCTTTCTTT
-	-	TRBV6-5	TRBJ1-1	CASSYLRGWKAFF	TGTGCCAGCAGTTATCTGAGGGGATGGAAAGCTTTCTTT
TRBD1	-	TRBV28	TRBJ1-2	CASSSDLTGVGYGYTF	TGTGCCAGCAGCTCTGACCTTACAGGGGTTGGCTATGGCTACACCTTC
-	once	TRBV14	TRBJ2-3	CASSQVAAVSTDTQYF	TGTGCCAGCAGCCAAGTCGCAGCGGTTAGCACAGATACGCAGTATTTT
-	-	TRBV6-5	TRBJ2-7	CASSYRGYHEQYF	TGTGCCAGCAGTTACCGAGGGTACCACGAGCAGTACTTC
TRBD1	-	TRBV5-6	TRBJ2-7	CASSGYGQGSSEQYF	TGTGCCAGCAGCGGGTATGGACAGGGGTCGAGCGAGCAGTACTTC
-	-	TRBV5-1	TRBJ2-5	CASSSPPTETQYF	TGCGCCAGCAGCTCGCCCCCAACGGAGACCCAGTACTTC
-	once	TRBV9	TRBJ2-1	CASSALGGPYNEQFF	TGTGCCAGCAGCGCCCTGGGGGGACCCTACAATGAGCAGTTCTTC
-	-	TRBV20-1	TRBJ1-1	CSARGREAFF	TGCAGTGCTAGGGGGCGTGAAGCTTTCTTT
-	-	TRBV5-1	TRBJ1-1	CASRGQGYPTEAFF	TGCGCCAGCAGGGGCCAGGGATATCCGACTGAAGCTTTCTTT
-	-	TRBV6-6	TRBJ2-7	CASRRWGQEEYF	TGTGCCAGCAGAAGGTGGGGACAAGAGGAGTACTTC
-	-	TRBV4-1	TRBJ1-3	CASSPRTVSSGNTIYF	TGCGCCAGCAGCCCCCGGACGGTTAGCTCTGGAAACACCATATATTTT
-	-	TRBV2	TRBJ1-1	CASSQDGENTEAFF	TGTGCCAGCAGTCAGGATGGGGAGAACACTGAAGCTTTCTTT
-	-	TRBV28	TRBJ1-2	CASTPGGTYGYTF	TGTGCCAGCACCCCTGGGGGAACTTATGGCTACACCTTC
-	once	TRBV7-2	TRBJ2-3	CASSLDASVLEYF	TGTGCCAGCAGCTTAGATGCTAGCGTCTTGGAGTATTTT
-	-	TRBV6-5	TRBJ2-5	CASSSRRGETQYF	TGTGCCAGCAGTTCCCGCAGGGGAGAGACCCAGTACTTC
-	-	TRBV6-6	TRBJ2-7	CASRTGDLGEQYF	TGTGCCAGCAGGACGGGGGACCTCGGCGAGCAGTACTTC
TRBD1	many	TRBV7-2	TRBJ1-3	CASSARQGSGNTIYF	TGTGCCAGCAGCGCCCGACAGGGTTCAGGAAACACCATATATTTT
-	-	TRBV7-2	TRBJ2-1	CASSPPSYNEQFF	TGTGCCAGCAGCCCCCCCTCATACAATGAGCAGTTCTTC
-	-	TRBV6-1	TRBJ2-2	CASSEQGWDTGELFF	TGTGCCAGCAGTGAACAGGGTTGGGACACCGGGGAGCTGTTTTTT
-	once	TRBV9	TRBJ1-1	CASSVAWGNTEAFF	TGTGCCAGCAGCGTAGCGTGGGGGAACACTGAAGCTTTCTTT
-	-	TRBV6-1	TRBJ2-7	CASSEGPGSSYEQYF	TGTGCCAGCAGTGAAGGGCCGGGCTCCTCCTACGAGCAGTACTTC
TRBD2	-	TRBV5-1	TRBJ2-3	CASSPVRGADTQYF	TGCGCCAGCAGCCCGGTACGGGGGGCAGATACGCAGTATTTT
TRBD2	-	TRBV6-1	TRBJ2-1	CASSISGRNEQFF	TGTGCCAGCAGTATTAGCGGGAGGAATGAGCAGTTCTTC